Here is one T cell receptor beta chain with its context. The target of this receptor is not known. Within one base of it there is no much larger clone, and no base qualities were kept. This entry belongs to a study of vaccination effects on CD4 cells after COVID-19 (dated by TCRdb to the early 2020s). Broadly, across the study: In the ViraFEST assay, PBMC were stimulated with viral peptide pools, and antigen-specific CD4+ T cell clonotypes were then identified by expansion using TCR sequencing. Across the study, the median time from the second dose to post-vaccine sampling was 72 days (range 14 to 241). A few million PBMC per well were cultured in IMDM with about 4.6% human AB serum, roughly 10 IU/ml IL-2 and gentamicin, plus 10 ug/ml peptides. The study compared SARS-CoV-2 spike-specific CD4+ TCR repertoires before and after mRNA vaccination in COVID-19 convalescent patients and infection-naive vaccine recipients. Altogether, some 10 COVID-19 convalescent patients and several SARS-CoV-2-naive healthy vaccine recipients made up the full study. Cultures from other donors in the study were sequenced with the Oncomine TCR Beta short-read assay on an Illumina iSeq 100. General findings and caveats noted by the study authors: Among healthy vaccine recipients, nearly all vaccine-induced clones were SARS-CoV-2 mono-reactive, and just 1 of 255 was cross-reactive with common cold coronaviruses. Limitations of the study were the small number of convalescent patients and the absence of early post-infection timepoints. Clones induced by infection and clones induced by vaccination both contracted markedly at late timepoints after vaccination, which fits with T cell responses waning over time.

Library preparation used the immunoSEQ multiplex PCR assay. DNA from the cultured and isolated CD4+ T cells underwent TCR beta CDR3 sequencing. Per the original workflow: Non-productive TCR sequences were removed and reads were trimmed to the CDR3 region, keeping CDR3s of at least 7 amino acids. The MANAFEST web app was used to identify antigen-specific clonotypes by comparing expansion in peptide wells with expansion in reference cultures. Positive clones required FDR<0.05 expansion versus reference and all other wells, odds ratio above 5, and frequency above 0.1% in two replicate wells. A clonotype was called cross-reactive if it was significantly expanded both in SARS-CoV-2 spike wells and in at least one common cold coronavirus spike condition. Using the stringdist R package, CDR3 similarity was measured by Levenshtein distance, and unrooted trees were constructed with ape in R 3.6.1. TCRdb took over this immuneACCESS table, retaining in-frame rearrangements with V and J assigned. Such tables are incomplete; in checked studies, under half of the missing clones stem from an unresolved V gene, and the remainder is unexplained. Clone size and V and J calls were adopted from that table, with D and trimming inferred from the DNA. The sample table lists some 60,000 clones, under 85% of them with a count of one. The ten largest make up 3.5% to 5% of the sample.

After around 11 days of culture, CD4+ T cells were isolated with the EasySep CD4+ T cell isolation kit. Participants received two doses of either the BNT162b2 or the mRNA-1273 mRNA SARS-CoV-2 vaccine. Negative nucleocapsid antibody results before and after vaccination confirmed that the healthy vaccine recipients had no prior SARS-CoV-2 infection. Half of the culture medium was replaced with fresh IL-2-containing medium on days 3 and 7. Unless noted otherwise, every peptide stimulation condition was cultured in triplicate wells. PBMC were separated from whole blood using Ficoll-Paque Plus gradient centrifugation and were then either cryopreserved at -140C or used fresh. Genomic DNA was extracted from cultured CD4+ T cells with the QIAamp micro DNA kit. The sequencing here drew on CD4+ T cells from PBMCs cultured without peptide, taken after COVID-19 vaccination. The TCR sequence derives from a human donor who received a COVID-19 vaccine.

The CDR3 region: CAWSPVDRANSYEQYF. The sequenced DNA: TGTGCCTGGAGCCCAGTGGACAGGGCTAACTCCTACGAGCAGTACTTC. This receptor chain uses TRBV30 and TRBJ2-7; a stretch of 8 junction bases matches TRBD1. V is pruned by 3 bases and J by 0 bases, leaving 10 bases of the junction without a gene match. The CDR3 contains 16 residues, cysteine and phenylalanine counted. The DNA shown is the 48-base CDR3, in frame from base 1. The germline V gene (reference sequence) specifies GTSNPN as CDR1 and SVGIG as CDR2.